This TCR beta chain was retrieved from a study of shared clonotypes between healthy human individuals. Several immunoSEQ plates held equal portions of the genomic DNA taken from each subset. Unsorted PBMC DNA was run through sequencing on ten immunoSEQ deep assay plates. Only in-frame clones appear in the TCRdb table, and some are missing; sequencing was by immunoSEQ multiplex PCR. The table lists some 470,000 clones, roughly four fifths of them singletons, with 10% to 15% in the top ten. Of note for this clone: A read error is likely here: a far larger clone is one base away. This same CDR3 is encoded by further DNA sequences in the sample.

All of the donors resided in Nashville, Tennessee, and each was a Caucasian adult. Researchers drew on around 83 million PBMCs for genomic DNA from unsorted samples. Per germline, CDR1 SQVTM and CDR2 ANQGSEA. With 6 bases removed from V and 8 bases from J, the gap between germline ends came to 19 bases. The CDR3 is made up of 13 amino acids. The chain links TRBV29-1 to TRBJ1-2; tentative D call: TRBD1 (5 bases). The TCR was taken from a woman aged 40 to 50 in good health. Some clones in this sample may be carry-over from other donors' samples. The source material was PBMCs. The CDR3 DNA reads TGCAGCGTCGACATTGCGGGTACAGGCGGCTACACCTTC. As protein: CSVDIAGTGGYTF.